Shown below are 16 T cell receptor beta chains from a single sample sequenced in a study of OX40 agonist ivuxolimab in advanced cancers. The repertoire was sequenced with immunoSEQ multiplex PCR; TCRdb's copy has only in-frame clones and lacks some. The table shows 35,000 to 40,000 clones, with around four fifths occurring only once. The starting material was CD4+ or CD8+ T cells sorted from blood, obtained in a trial of the OX40 agonist ivuxolimab. These receptors all come from an adult with an advanced solid tumor such as melanoma, head and neck, liver or kidney cancer.

The rearrangement links TRBV7-6 to TRBJ2-3; 8 nucleotides match TRBD2. Germline CDR1 SGHVS, CDR2 FNYEAQ. V lost 5 bases and J lost 0; bases outside the gene matches: 7. The CDR3 loop spans 16 amino acids. CDR3 in DNA: TGTGCCAGCAGCGCCCCGGGAGGGCTAAGCACAGATACGCAGTATTTT. Its protein is CASSAPGGLSTDTQYF.

The chain carries TRBV9 and TRBJ2-7, with a weak D call TRBD2 (7 bases). Germline V gene data show CDR1 as SGDLS and CDR2 as YYNGEE. V lost 3 bases and J 2 bases, leaving 15 bases between the germline ends. CDR3 length equals 15 residues. CDR3 nucleotides: TGTGCCAGCAGCGACGGGCGGGGGCCACCCTACGAGCAGTACTTC. The encoded protein is CASSDGRGPPYEQYF.

This clone is a singleton in its sample. This chain uses TRBV7-6 with TRBJ2-3; D remains ambiguous. The CDR3 is 14 residues long. In germline, CDR1 is SGHVS, CDR2 FNYEAQ. The ends were cut back, 3 bases at V and 5 bases at J, with 12 bases in the middle. CDR3 bases: TGTGCCAGCAGCTTTCTGGGCACGGGAGATACGCAGTATTTT. It codes for CASSFLGTGDTQYF.

This rearrangement joins TRBV6-1 to TRBJ2-5; D is possibly TRBD1 (6 bases). The germline CDR1 and CDR2 sequences are MNHNS and SASEGT. The CDR3 has 16 residues. Trimming shortened V by 6 bases and J by 5 bases, and 22 bases separated the two germline ends. CDR3 coding DNA: TGTGCCAGCAGAGAAAAATTGGGTGTGGGGGCGGAGACCCAGTACTTC. It specifies CASREKLGVGAETQYF.

The chain is built from TRBV7-3 and TRBJ2-1, with TRBD2 matching over 11 bases. This CDR3 has 16 residues. The V and J ends lost 0 bases and 15 bases, in that order; junction bases with no gene match: 13. Germline values: CDR1 SGHTA, CDR2 FQGTGA. DNA for the CDR3: TGTGCCAGCAGCTTAACGTCTACTAGCGGGGGACTTCCCCCGTTCTTC. As protein: CASSLTSTSGGLPPFF. The full variable domain, its missing parts supplied by reference TRBV7-3 and TRBJ2-1, is GAGVSQTPSNKVTEKGKYVELRCDPISGHTALYWYRQSLGQGPEFLIYFQGTGAADDSGLPNDRFFAVRPEGSVSTLKIQRTERGDSAVYLCASSLTSTSGGLPPFFGPGTRLTVL.

The V gene is TRBV6-5, the J gene TRBJ2-3; D ambiguous. CDR1 and CDR2 (germline): MNHEY, SVGAGI. The CDR3 contains 16 residues. Trimming cost V 4 bases and J 1 base, with 15 bases left between them. The CDR3 is CASSLGPRQGTDTQYF. The DNA for the CDR3 is TGTGCCAGCAGTTTAGGTCCCCGGCAGGGCACAGATACGCAGTATTTT.

The chain recombines TRBV6-1 with TRBJ1-2; the match to TRBD1 covers 12 bases. With 3 bases clipped from V and 2 bases from J, the junction kept 1 base outside the gene matches. The CDR3 spans 15 residues. Looked up from germline, CDR1 is MNHNS and CDR2 is SASEGT. The CDR3 spells CASSEGQGANYGYTF. In nucleotides, the CDR3 is TGTGCCAGCAGTGAGGGACAGGGGGCGAACTATGGCTACACCTTC.

The rearrangement uses TRBV27 and TRBJ2-2; no reliable D call. The V end lost 5 bases, the J end lost 2 bases, and 9 bases lay between the germline ends. CDR1 is MNHEY and CDR2 is SMNVEV in the germline V gene (reference sequence). The CDR3 has 14 amino acids. In DNA, the CDR3 is TGTGCCAGCAGTCCAGACATCAACACCGGGGAGCTGTTTTTT. Translation: CASSPDINTGELFF.

The chain carries TRBV28 and TRBJ1-1; 7 bases line up with TRBD1. With 6 bases clipped from V and 3 bases from J, the junction kept 4 bases outside the gene matches. The CDR3 spans 13 residues. CDR1 and CDR2 from the germline V gene are MDHEN and SYDVKM. CDR3 in amino acids: CASSRGGDTEAFF. The DNA of the CDR3 is TGTGCCAGCAGCAGGGGGGGCGACACTGAAGCTTTCTTT.

This chain uses TRBV10-1 with TRBJ2-4; D may be TRBD1 (5 bases). The CDR3 covers 16 residues. V was pared by 6 bases and J by 0 bases, with 15 bases between. Germline V lookup: CDR1 WNHNN, CDR2 SYGVQD (reference sequence). The CDR3 DNA reads as TGCGCCAGCAGCAAAGGGGCAGGTATAGCCAAAAACATTCAGTACTTC. Translating gives CASSKGAGIAKNIQYF.

The chain uses TRBV5-4 and TRBJ2-7; 13 positions match TRBD2. In germline, CDR1 is SGHNT, CDR2 YYREEE (reference sequence). V lost 4 bases and J lost 6; bases outside the gene matches: 10. CDR3 length: 16 amino acids. This CDR3 is CASSPEFRTSGGEQYF. The CDR3 coding sequence is TGTGCCAGCAGCCCGGAGTTCCGGACTAGCGGGGGCGAGCAGTACTTC.

V usage is TRBV29-1 and J usage is TRBJ2-2; D is tentatively TRBD1 or TRBD2 (5 bases each). V was clipped by 7 bases and J by 0 bases, with 9 bases between them. Germline assignment: CDR1 SQVTM and CDR2 ANQGSEA. There are 13 residues in the CDR3. In DNA form, the CDR3 reads TGCAGCGCCGGGACCGCGAACACCGGGGAGCTGTTTTTT. As protein: CSAGTANTGELFF.

The chain is built from TRBV2 and TRBJ2-7; D is possibly TRBD1 (5 bases). The CDR3 is 12 amino acids. Trimming shortened V by 4 bases and J by 5 bases, and 9 bases separated the two germline ends. Germline V gene sequence: CDR1 SNHLY, CDR2 FYNNEI. CDR3: CASSGDSHEQYF. In nucleotides, the CDR3 is TGTGCCAGCAGTGGAGACAGCCACGAGCAGTACTTC.

Worth noting for this clone: A read error may account for a junction end that differs from germline. Other DNA sequences in the sample encode the same CDR3. The chain uses TRBV6-5 and TRBJ1-5, with D uncertain. There are 15 residues in the CDR3. The germline V gene has CDR1 MNHEY and CDR2 SVGAGI. CDR3 sequence: CASSPGRVLTQPQHF. The CDR3 region has the DNA TGCGCCAGCAGCCCCGGTAGGGTCCTCACTCAGCCCCAGCATTTT.

V gene TRBV14 combines with J gene TRBJ2-3, with 11 bases aligning to TRBD2. The CDR3 contains 14 residues. The V segment lost 6 bases and the J segment 4 bases; nucleotides outside the gene matches: 3. Germline-derived CDR1 and CDR2 are SGHDN and FVKESK. This CDR3 is CASSPTSGADTQYF. The CDR3 DNA follows: TGTGCCAGCAGTCCGACTAGCGGGGCAGATACGCAGTATTTT.

The CDR3 here is CASSPNDYPKKDEQFF. The CDR3 DNA sequence: TGTGCCAGCTCACCAAATGACTACCCGAAAAAGGATGAGCAGTTCTTC. The V call is TRBV18, the J call TRBJ2-1, with a possible D match to TRBD2 (5 bases). Trimming took off 2 bases at V and 8 bases at J, with 19 bases between the two ends. The germline gives CDR1 KGHSH, CDR2 LQKENI. The CDR3 contains 16 residues.